This paragraph covers one TCR beta chain sequence. TCRdb's table, derived via immunoSEQ multiplex PCR, lists solely in-frame clones and lacks some. The sample includes roughly 380,000 clones, approximately 77% of them seen just once. V dropped 5 bases and J dropped 8; count of bases not matched to a gene: 11. The CDR3 is 16 amino acids. The germline gives CDR1 SGHTA, CDR2 FQGNSA. This record comes from a study of blood T cell repertoires in COVID-19. Overall study context: Samples of COVID-19 (acute and convalescent) were obtained from the United States, Italy and Spain. PBMCs, B-cell-depleted T cells, or T cells provided the cDNA or gDNA that made up the material.

The receptor's source is a human donor with acute or convalescent COVID-19. The donor label of this sample is uncertain. The rearrangement uses TRBV7-2 and TRBJ2-7; the match to TRBD2 covers 14 bases. The sequenced material came from peripheral blood. For the CDR3, the DNA is TGTGCCAGCAGCGCACAGGGACTAGCGGGGGCGGGTAAGCAGTACTTC. Amino acid sequence: CASSAQGLAGAGKQYF.